This T cell receptor (beta chain) was obtained from a study of vaccination effects on CD4 cells after COVID-19. Findings and limits, study-wide: Clonal contraction was marked in infection- and vaccine-induced clones late after vaccination.

Data came from immunoSEQ multiplex PCR; TCRdb stores just in-frame clones and leaves some out. The sample shows 25,000 to 35,000 clones, approximately 70% of them seen only once. This clone was observed a handful of times. The antigen remains unidentified. Following culture for roughly 10 days, CD4+ T cells were isolated. Cultures had half their medium replaced with IL-2 medium on days 3 and 7. The CDR3 totals 16 residues. Germline CDR1 KGHSH, CDR2 LQKENI. The germline V and J ends were trimmed by 3 bases and 6 bases, with 17 bases remaining between them. The source was CD4+ T cells from PBMCs cultured without peptide, collected before COVID-19 vaccination. This TCR was recovered from a human donor who received a COVID-19 vaccine. The chain employs TRBV18 and TRBJ1-4, with no clear D. CDR3 protein: CASSPSSPGLDEKLFF. The CDR3 region has the DNA TGTGCCAGCTCACCGTCGTCTCCAGGTTTGGATGAAAAACTGTTTTTT.